What follows are 32 T cell receptor beta chains derived from one specimen sequenced in a study of tumor-infiltrating lymphocytes in primary liver carcinoma. The source material, about 18-33 mg of unsorted bulk tissue, was used to co-extract RNA and DNA. The authors made TCR beta cDNA from approximately 490 ng total RNA with a constant-region primer. Three nested multiplex PCR rounds of slightly modified ARM-PCR generated TCR beta libraries. The first two PCR rounds, nine to ten cycles each, used TRBV1-TRBV30 forward primers and a C-beta reverse primer. In TCRdb, the multiplex PCR reads were re-called with MiXCR into one record per CDR3 protein. The data show more than 45,000 distinct CDR3 sequences, over 65% seen once. Sequenced material: liver tumor tissue from sampling region 3. Subset in this sample: tumor region T3, left-lateral pole. Receptors were obtained from a man aged 35-49 years with primary liver carcinoma and hepatitis B virus infection.

The sample holds one count of this clonotype. One end of the junction fails to match germline, which may point to a read error. This sequence joins TRBV6-1 and TRBJ2-7, with unresolved D. Per germline, CDR1 MNHNS and CDR2 SASEGT. The CDR3 spans 15 residues. The CDR3 protein is CASSRPGFKSGEQYF. The CDR3, as DNA: TGTGCCAGTAGTAGGCCGGGCTTCAAGTCGGGCGAGCAATACTTC.

For this clonotype: A much larger clone sits a single nucleotide away, making a read error possible. CDR3 DNA sequence: TGTGCCAGCAGTTTTAGCGGGAAGGCGACCCAGTACTTC. Protein sequence: CASSFSGKATQYF. The V call is TRBV28, the J call TRBJ2-5, with TRBD2 identical over 8 bases. The J segment lost 7 bases and the V segment lost 3 bases, leaving 4 bases of the junction unmatched. The CDR3 loop spans 13 amino acids. Germline V lookup: CDR1 MDHEN, CDR2 SYDVKM.

Concerning this clonotype: Compared with germline, one end of the junction differs, possibly owing to a read error. The chain couples TRBV11-1 to TRBJ2-3; 11 nucleotides align to TRBD2. The CDR3 is made up of 16 amino acids. In germline, CDR1 is SGHAT, CDR2 FQDESV (reference sequence). The CDR3 nucleotides are TGTGTCAACAGCAAGGGACTAGCGGTTAGCACAGATACGCGGTATTTT. This translates into CVNSKGLAVSTDTRYF.

This clonotype was seen only once. Relative to the germline gene, one junction end is altered; a read error may explain this. The chain combines TRBV6-5 with TRBJ2-6; 7 positions agree with TRBD1. The CDR3 consists of 16 residues. The germline V gene has CDR1 MNHEY and CDR2 SVGAGI. CDR3 sequence: CVSRAWDRAGANVLTF. In DNA form, the CDR3 reads TGTGTCAGCAGGGCATGGGACAGAGCCGGGGCCAACGTCCTGACTTTC.

V usage is TRBV6-2 or TRBV6-3 and J usage is TRBJ2-1; 8 bases are shared with TRBD2. This CDR3 has 16 amino acids. Looked up from germline, CDR1 is MNHEY and CDR2 is SVGEGT. The ends lost 5 bases at V and 8 bases at J; junction bases unmatched: 14. CDR3 in DNA: TGTGCCAGCAGTATAACGGGAGGGGTCTTCCTTGATGAGCAGTTCTTC. It codes for CASSITGGVFLDEQFF.

Worth noting for this clonotype: Germline and junction disagree at one end, which may indicate a read error. The chain recombines TRBV11-1 with TRBJ2-7, with D unclear. This CDR3 has 16 amino acids. CDR1 and CDR2 (germline): SGHAT, FQDESV (reference sequence). CDR3 bases: TGTGCCAGCAGCATACGTTCTGATTACGGTACCTACGAGCACTACTTC. Amino acids: CASSIRSDYGTYEHYF.

This clonotype ranks as medium-sized (0.01 to 0.1%). The chain has TRBV6-2 or TRBV6-3 and TRBJ2-3; D possibly corresponds to TRBD2 (6 bases). The CDR3 contains 12 residues. Germline loops: CDR1 MNHEY, CDR2 SVGEGT. Trimming took 5 bases from V and 12 from J, leaving 15 bases between them. CDR3 in DNA: TGTGCCAGCAGTACCATCGGGAGTGACCAGTATTTT. It specifies CASSTIGSDQYF.

Regarding this clonotype: One end of the junction fails to match germline, which may point to a read error. The chain employs TRBV10-3 and TRBJ2-1, with D hard to call. This CDR3 contains 12 residues. In germline, CDR1 is ENHRY, CDR2 SYGVKD. The CDR3 spells CVISEGSREQFF. CDR3 coding DNA: TGTGTCATCAGTGAAGGCAGTCGAGAGCAGTTCTTC.

This clonotype was observed a handful of times. An end of the junction differs from the germline gene, which may be a read error. The chain carries TRBV13 and TRBJ2-7, with a weak D call TRBD2 (5 bases). The V gene's germline CDR1 is PRHDT and CDR2 FYEKMQ (reference sequence). The CDR3 is 11 residues long. As DNA, the CDR3 is TGTGCCAGTAGCTTAGGAGAGGGTCAGTACTTC. Its protein product is CASSLGEGQYF.

Concerning this clonotype itself: Just one base apart from a much larger clone, this may be a read error. V gene TRBV30 combines with J gene TRBJ2-3, with D maybe TRBD1 (5 bases). Germline V gives CDR1 GTSNPN, CDR2 SVGIG (reference sequence). Trimming pared 4 bases from V and 3 bases from J, leaving 14 bases between. The CDR3 spans 14 residues. In DNA, the CDR3 is TGTGCCTGGAATGTACGGGCAGGGACAGATACGCAGTATTTT. Protein sequence: CAWNVRAGTDTQYF.

A note on this clonotype: A read error may produce the germline difference seen at one junction end. This chain links TRBV29-1 with TRBJ2-1; possibly TRBD2 for D (5 bases). Germline CDR1 reads SQVTM; CDR2 reads ANQGSEA. CDR3 size: 12 residues. CDR3 sequence reads: CSVVRDRNELFF. The CDR3 DNA reads TGCAGCGTTGTACGGGATCGCAATGAGCTGTTCTTC.

This clonotype appeared a single time. Since no conserved phenylalanine or tryptophan closes the CDR3, a read error is the likely cause. The chain is built from TRBV10-3 and TRBJ2-1; D perhaps matches TRBD2 (5 bases). The CDR3 totals 13 residues. Germline assignment: CDR1 ENHRY and CDR2 SYGVKD. The CDR3 reads CAVSEHPEGEQFL. CDR3 coding DNA: TGTGCCGTCAGTGAGCACCCCGAGGGTGAGCAGTTCCTC.

Of note for this clonotype: A read error may produce the germline difference seen at one junction end. This chain uses TRBV10-1 with TRBJ2-1; no reliable D call. Germline V lookup: CDR1 WNHNN, CDR2 SYGVQD (reference sequence). The CDR3 contains 13 residues. The CDR3 sequence: CASSDNPNNEQFF. The CDR3 DNA sequence: TGCGCCAGCAGTGACAATCCCAACAACGAGCAGTTCTTC.

Concerning this clonotype itself: As the CDR3 is not closed by the conserved phenylalanine or tryptophan, this likely results from a read error. The chain couples TRBV11-2 to TRBJ1-1; D gene uncertain. Trimming left V 7 bases short and J 1 base short, with 16 bases between. This CDR3 has 15 amino acids. The germline V gene encodes CDR1 SGHAT and CDR2 FQNNGV. CDR3 residues: CASNFAGSPNTEAFL. CDR3 in DNA: TGTGCCAGCAACTTCGCAGGATCCCCGAACACTGAAGCTTTCCTT.

A note on this clonotype: The conserved final phenylalanine or tryptophan is absent from the CDR3, which likely points to a read error. The chain has TRBV10-3 and TRBJ2-3, with TRBD1 identical over 8 bases. Germline loops: CDR1 ENHRY, CDR2 SYGVKD. V gave up 8 bases and J gave up 1 base; unmatched junction bases: 8. The CDR3 consists of 15 residues. The CDR3, as DNA: TGTGCCATCGCCCCGGGACAGGCTCGCACAGATACGCAGTATCTT. Protein sequence: CAIAPGQARTDTQYL.

This clonotype is deemed medium-sized. The gene calls are TRBV4-1 and TRBJ2-3; perhaps TRBD2 as D (6 bases). V was shortened by 4 bases and J by 0 bases, with 14 bases between the two germline ends. This CDR3 region has 16 residues. The germline CDR1 and CDR2 sequences are MGHRA and YSYEKL. CDR3 sequence: CASSPEAGISTDTQYF. The CDR3 nucleotides read TGCGCCAGCAGCCCAGAGGCGGGGATAAGCACAGATACGCAGTATTTT.

Worth noting for this clonotype: Relative to the germline gene, one junction end is altered; a read error may explain this. The chain combines TRBV29-1 with TRBJ2-5, with a tentative D call TRBD2 (5 bases). This CDR3 has 12 amino acids. CDR1 is SQVTM and CDR2 is ANQGSEA in the germline V gene. CDR3 protein: CSVVGVGEIQYF. The CDR3 region has the DNA TGCAGTGTTGTCGGGGTGGGAGAGATCCAGTACTTC.

As for this clonotype: The junction differs from germline at one of its ends, possibly a read error. The gene calls are TRBV12-3 or TRBV12-4 and TRBJ1-1; D gene uncertain. This CDR3 has 14 residues. CDR3 nucleotides: TGTACCAGCAGCATAGGTGCCCCCCACACTGAAGCTTTCTTT. Translated: CTSSIGAPHTEAFF.

In the case of this clonotype: The conserved final phenylalanine or tryptophan is absent from the CDR3, which likely points to a read error. The rearrangement links TRBV12-3 or TRBV12-4 to TRBJ2-2; D gene uncertain. This CDR3 has 14 amino acids. CDR3 in amino acids: CTSTEVPNTGELFS. For the CDR3, the DNA is TGTACCAGCACGGAAGTTCCCAACACCGGGGAGCTGTTTTCT.

Remarks on this clonotype: Germline and junction disagree at one end, which may indicate a read error. The chain is built from TRBV11-2 and TRBJ2-7; D is ambiguous. Germline V lookup: CDR1 SGHAT, CDR2 FQNNGV. The CDR3 length is 14 residues. CDR3 nucleotides: TGCGCCAGCAGCTTAACAGATGGAGCCCACGAGCAGTACTTC. Its protein is CASSLTDGAHEQYF.

Worth noting for this clonotype: The junction departs from germline at one end; a sequencing error may be responsible. Here the CDR3 reads CASSLGLSGEVDNEQFF. CDR3 DNA: TGTGCCAGCAGCCTTGGACTATCGGGAGAAGTTGACAATGAGCAATTCTTC. The chain joins TRBV11-1 to TRBJ2-1, with D maybe TRBD2 (6 bases). Looked up from germline, CDR1 is SGHAT and CDR2 is FQDESV (reference sequence). The CDR3 sequence is 17 residues long.

J is TRBJ2-3 and V is TRBV12-3 or TRBV12-4; 7 nucleotides match TRBD2. The ends lost 5 bases at V and 6 bases at J; junction bases unmatched: 23. The CDR3 extends over 19 amino acids. This CDR3 is CASSQDGYSSGMSPDTQYF. CDR3 nucleotides: TGTGCCAGCAGTCAGGACGGATACTCCAGCGGGATGTCCCCTGATACGCAGTATTTT.

Turning to this clonotype: Germline is not matched at one junction end, which may reflect a read error. The J gene is TRBJ2-1, the V gene TRBV11-2; 8 nucleotides align to TRBD1. Germline V gene data show CDR1 as SGHAT and CDR2 as FQNNGV. This CDR3 region has 14 residues. The DNA of the CDR3 is TGTGCGAGCAGCGTGACAGGGGTTTACAATGGACAGTTCTTC. Translation: CASSVTGVYNGQFF. Based on the CDR3 plus reference TRBV11-2 and TRBJ2-1, the full variable domain is EAGVAQSPRYKIIEKRQSVAFWCNPISGHATLYWYQQILGQGPKLLIQFQNNGVVDDSQLPKDRFSAERLKGVDSTLKIQPAKLEDSAVYLCASSVTGVYNGQFFGPGTRLTVL.

A word on this clonotype: Its ends do not fully match the called genes, so a read error is possible. The chain joins TRBV28 to TRBJ2-7; 9 bases match TRBD2. Germline V gene data show CDR1 as MDHEN and CDR2 as SYDVKM. The CDR3 totals 15 residues. The CDR3 sequence is CASSSEREADTHLNF. The CDR3 region has the DNA TGTGCCAGCAGTTCCGAGCGGGAGGCCGACACCCACCTCAATTTC.

This chain links TRBV29-1 with TRBJ2-3, with 8 bases that match TRBD2. Trimming took 5 bases from V and 2 from J; bases not matched to a gene: 15. The CDR3 spans 17 residues. In germline, CDR1 is SQVTM, CDR2 ANQGSEA. CDR3 protein: CSVFGLADRSITDTQYF. CDR3 nucleotide sequence: TGCAGCGTTTTCGGACTAGCAGACAGATCTATCACAGATACGCAGTATTTT.

This clonotype was seen a single time. One junction end disagrees with the germline gene, perhaps due to a read error. The genes are TRBV4-1 and TRBJ2-3; D perhaps matches TRBD2 (6 bases). Germline V gene data show CDR1 as MGHRA and CDR2 as YSYEKL. The CDR3 has 16 amino acids. CDR3 region: CASSPEAGINTGTQYF. CDR3 sequence (DNA): TGCGCCAGCAGCCCAGAGGCGGGGATAAATACAGGTACGCAGTATTTT.

Regarding this clonotype: The CDR3 does not end in the conserved phenylalanine or tryptophan, so this is likely a read error. The genes are TRBV11-2 and TRBJ2-5; D is unclear. There are 15 residues in the CDR3. Germline loops: CDR1 SGHAT, CDR2 FQNNGV. Here the CDR3 DNA reads TGTGCCAGCAGCCTGACCTGGATAGCTCAAGAGAGCCAGTACATC. This gives the protein CASSLTWIAQESQYI.

This clonotype showed up just once. A much more abundant neighbour one base away suggests this may be a read error. This rearrangement joins TRBV2 to TRBJ2-3, with D possibly matching TRBD2 (8 bases). The CDR3 has 14 residues. V was cut by 8 bases and J by 8 bases, with 20 bases left in between. CDR1 and CDR2 (germline): SNHLY, FYNNEI. CDR3 DNA sequence: TGTGCCAGCGCGGCCGACAGGGCGGGAGGTACGCAGTATTTT. This gives the protein CASAADRAGGTQYF. The entire variable domain, with the rest obtained from reference TRBV2 and TRBJ2-3, is as follows: EPEVTQTPSHQVTQMGQEVILRCVPISNHLYFYWYRQILGQKVEFLVSFYNNEISEKSEIFDDQFSVERPDGSNFTLKIRSTKLEDSAMYFCASAADRAGGTQYFGPGTRLTVL.

This clonotype was seen once. The missing conserved phenylalanine or tryptophan at the end of this CDR3 makes a read error likely. The chain is built from TRBV14 and TRBJ1-1; 8 bases match TRBD1. The CDR3 contains 15 residues. V dropped 4 bases and J dropped 3; count of bases not matched to a gene: 7. Looked up from germline, CDR1 is SGHDN and CDR2 is FVKESK. CDR3 sequence reads: CASSLRTGSDTEAFL. The CDR3 DNA sequence: TGTGCCAGCAGCCTCAGGACAGGGTCTGACACTGAAGCTTTCCTT.

Ten or more counts support this clonotype. This sequence joins TRBV6-5 and TRBJ2-7, with D possibly matching TRBD1 (6 bases). Trimming stripped 5 bases from V and 6 bases from J, with 11 bases between. There are 12 residues in the CDR3. CDR1 is MNHEY, CDR2 SVGAGI, per germline. The CDR3 coding sequence is TGTGCCAGCAGTCAGGGGCCTGGCGAGCAGTACTTC. Protein product: CASSQGPGEQYF.

Remarks on this clonotype: This clone may be a read error of a much larger clone one base away. The rearrangement uses TRBV19 and TRBJ2-7; the D gene is possibly TRBD1 (6 bases). Germline assignment: CDR1 LNHDA and CDR2 SQIVND (reference sequence). The CDR3 runs to 14 residues. In DNA form, the CDR3 reads TGTGCCAGTAGTTTCAGACAGGCGCCTTACGAGCGGTACTTC. Its translation is CASSFRQAPYERYF. The whole variable domain, remainder taken from reference TRBV19 and TRBJ2-7, is DGGITQSPKYLFRKEGQNVTLSCEQNLNHDAMYWYRQDPGQGLRLIYYSQIVNDFQKGDIAEGYSVSREKKESFPLTVTSAQKNPTAFYLCASSFRQAPYERYFGPGTRLTVT.

With regard to this clonotype: Because it lacks the conserved phenylalanine or tryptophan at the end, this CDR3 is likely a read error. V usage is TRBV5-1 and J usage is TRBJ2-2, with D unresolved. This CDR3 has 14 amino acids. CDR1 is SGHRS, CDR2 YFSETQ, per germline. With 0 bases removed from V and 0 bases from J, the gap between germline ends came to 3 bases. In DNA form, the CDR3 reads TGCGCCAGCAGCTTGGGAGCGAACACCGGGGAGCTGTTTATT. Its protein is CASSLGANTGELFI.